This record looks at one TCR beta chain sequence and its context. Its target is not known. Profiling that covered TCR beta VDJ and CDR3 relied on genomic DNA as its template. TCRdb re-called the reads with MiXCR, one entry per CDR3 protein. The repertoire has tens of thousands of distinct CDR3 sequences, 65% to 70% of them found once; the top ten carry less than 25%. With 1 base removed from V and 9 bases from J, the gap between germline ends came to 7 bases. Germline assignment: CDR1 LGHNA and CDR2 YNFKEQ. The CDR3 length is 11 residues. The sample comes from a study of CD8+CD57+ T cells in acquired aplastic anemia. Study context: On average, sorted CD4+ and CD8+ cells gave 3.2 ug of DNA. Roughly 9.8 million reads, on average, were obtained for CD4+ cells from healthy donors.

Overall study results and limits: Approximately 29 was the count of CD8+ CDR3 sequences that patients shared with controls.

The chain combines TRBV4-2 with TRBJ2-7, with D hard to call. This receptor was obtained from a human donor in good health, serving as a control. Source material: sorted CD4+, CD8+, or CD8+CD57+ T cells (not recorded which) from PBMCs. The CDR3 region is CASSQGAVQYF. The CDR3 region has the DNA TGTGCCAGCAGCCAAGGTGCCGTGCAGTACTTC.